These 23 T cell receptor beta chains originate from one sample sequenced in a study of T cells after yellow fever vaccination. MiXCR was run by TCRdb on the 5' RACE reads, yielding one entry per CDR3 protein. The sample contains around 550,000 distinct CDR3 sequences, 15% to 20% of which appear only once. The sample here was PBMCs, taken 15 days after the yellow fever booster vaccination. Source of these receptors: a man aged 30 to 39 who received the YFV17D yellow fever vaccine.

Written as DNA, the CDR3 is TGTGCCAGCAGTTTCCGGACATACTCCTACAATGAGCAGTTCTTC. It translates to CASSFRTYSYNEQFF. J is TRBJ2-1 and V is TRBV12-3 or TRBV12-4; D is possibly TRBD1 (5 bases). This CDR3 region has 15 residues. The ends were cut back, 3 bases at V and 0 bases at J, with 9 bases in the middle.

The rearrangement uses TRBV15 and TRBJ2-3, with D uncertain. Trimming stripped 4 bases from V and 4 bases from J, with 9 bases between. This CDR3 spans 13 amino acids. CDR1 is LNHNV and CDR2 is YYDKDF in the germline V gene (reference sequence). The CDR3 spells CATSMTAPDTQYF. In DNA, the CDR3 is TGTGCCACCAGCATGACGGCCCCAGATACGCAGTATTTT.

This clonotype occurred a few times. This rearrangement joins TRBV5-4 to TRBJ2-2; TRBD1 might be the D (6 bases). The CDR3 extends over 13 amino acids. Germline lookup yields CDR1 SGHNT and CDR2 YYREEE (reference sequence). V was shortened by 6 bases and J by 4 bases, with 10 bases between the two germline ends. CDR3 sequence: CASNNRATGELFF. The CDR3 DNA reads as TGTGCCAGCAACAACAGGGCCACCGGGGAGCTGTTTTTT.

This clonotype was counted only a few times. The chain employs TRBV3-1 and TRBJ1-5, with no clear D. Looked up from germline, CDR1 is LGHDT and CDR2 is YNNKEL (reference sequence). V lost 1 base and J lost 1, with 8 bases in between. CDR3 size: 15 residues. The CDR3 bases are TGTGCCAGCAGCCAAGCACTGGGGAGCAATCAGCCCCAGCATTTT. Protein product: CASSQALGSNQPQHF.

This clonotype was counted a few times. V usage is TRBV7-9 and J usage is TRBJ2-7; D may match TRBD1 or TRBD2 (5 bases each). Trimming shortened V by 6 bases and J by 5 bases, and 11 bases separated the two germline ends. The length of the CDR3 is 12 residues. CDR1 is SEHNR, CDR2 FQNEAQ, per germline (reference sequence). The CDR3 here is CASRKGTNEQYF. In nucleotides, the CDR3 is TGTGCCAGCAGAAAAGGGACCAACGAGCAGTACTTC.

The chain uses TRBV5-1 and TRBJ2-2, with D possibly matching TRBD2 (7 bases). The germline V gene has CDR1 SGHRS and CDR2 YFSETQ. This CDR3 is 13 amino acids long. The V gene lost 7 bases and the J gene lost 7 bases, with 14 bases spanning the gap. The CDR3 nucleotides are TGCGCCAGCTCCTGGGGGGGCAGCGGGGAGCTGTTTTTT. Its protein is CASSWGGSGELFF.

This clonotype was seen a few times. The rearrangement links TRBV7-9 to TRBJ1-1; a weak D match, TRBD1 (6 bases). Germline V CDR1 and CDR2: SEHNR, FQNEAQ (reference sequence). The CDR3 extends over 14 amino acids. The ends were cut back, 2 bases at V and 4 bases at J, with 11 bases in the middle. CDR3 sequence (DNA): TGTGCCAGCAGCTTAAATCAGGGGCCCACTGAAGCTTTCTTT. Its protein product is CASSLNQGPTEAFF.

The gene calls are TRBV12-3 or TRBV12-4 and TRBJ2-7; D may be TRBD1 or TRBD2 (6 bases each). The ends were cut back, 4 bases at V and 9 bases at J, with 19 bases in the middle. The CDR3 contains 14 residues. The CDR3 loop reads CASSWRDTGAGQYF. The CDR3 DNA follows: TGTGCCAGCAGTTGGCGGGACACCGGAGCGGGGCAGTACTTC.

This clonotype was counted only a few times. This sequence joins TRBV18 and TRBJ2-5, with 9 nucleotides matching TRBD1. Germline assignment: CDR1 KGHSH and CDR2 LQKENI. The V segment lost 3 bases and the J segment 5 bases; nucleotides outside the gene matches: 10. The CDR3 contains 16 residues. The CDR3 DNA sequence: TGTGCCAGCTCACCTTCCGACAGGGGGTCGTTGGAGACCCAGTACTTC. Its protein is CASSPSDRGSLETQYF.

The V call is TRBV27, the J call TRBJ2-2; D remains ambiguous. The CDR3 spans 13 residues. The germline V gene has CDR1 MNHEY and CDR2 SMNVEV (reference sequence). With 4 bases removed from V and 5 bases from J, the gap between germline ends came to 8 bases. The CDR3 DNA reads as TGTGCCAGCAGTTCCGTGGGGACCGGGGAGCTGTTTTTT. It encodes CASSSVGTGELFF.

The rearrangement links TRBV20-1 to TRBJ2-7; 9 bases are shared with TRBD1. CDR3 length equals 12 residues. J lost 3 bases, V lost 5 bases, and 2 bases had no gene match. CDR1 DFQATT and CDR2 SNEGSKA come from the germline V gene (reference sequence). This CDR3 is CSAGTGSYEQYF. In DNA form, the CDR3 reads TGCAGTGCTGGGACAGGGAGCTACGAGCAGTACTTC.

This clonotype was seen a few times. The rearrangement uses TRBV7-2 and TRBJ2-5; tentatively, D is TRBD2 (5 bases). The CDR3 runs to 11 residues. V was cut by 4 bases and J by 7 bases, with 7 bases left in between. The germline CDR1 and CDR2 sequences are SGHTA and FQGNSA. CDR3 sequence (DNA): TGTGCCAGCAGCTCAAGCGGGACCCAGTACTTC. Residues: CASSSSGTQYF.

This chain links TRBV30 with TRBJ2-7; a weak D match, TRBD2 (6 bases). The CDR3 is 14 residues long. V lost 3 bases, J lost 3 bases, and 15 bases lay in between. Per the germline V gene, CDR1 is GTSNPN and CDR2 is SVGIG (reference sequence). The CDR3 DNA is TGTGCCTGGAGGTATAGCGGAGAATACTACGAGCAGTACTTC. This codes for CAWRYSGEYYEQYF. The full variable domain, in which reference TRBV30 and TRBJ2-7 provide the parts outside the CDR3, is SQTIHQWPATLVQPVGSPLSLECTVEGTSNPNLYWYRQAAGRGLQLLFYSVGIGQISSEVPQNLSASRPQDRQFILSSKKLLLSDSGFYLCAWRYSGEYYEQYFGPGTRLTVT.

The chain uses TRBV6-2 or TRBV6-3 and TRBJ2-7; D is uncertain. The V and J ends lost 8 bases and 3 bases respectively, with 14 bases between them. The CDR3 contains 13 residues. CDR1 and CDR2 from the germline V gene are MNHEY and SVGEGT. CDR3 bases: TGTGCCAGCTACGGATTGCCGAACTACGAGCAGTACTTC. Amino acid sequence: CASYGLPNYEQYF.

The chain combines TRBV3-1 with TRBJ2-4; a possible D gene is TRBD2 (6 bases). The CDR3 is 14 residues long. CDR1 is LGHDT, CDR2 YNNKEL, per germline (reference sequence). The V end lost 1 base, the J end lost 6 bases, and 10 bases lay between the germline ends. In nucleotides, the CDR3 is TGTGCCAGCAGCCAAGGCGGGACCCGAAACATTCAGTACTTC. Translating it yields CASSQGGTRNIQYF.

This clonotype has a handful of counts. CDR3 sequence: CSARTYMGYEQYF. CDR3 bases: TGCAGTGCTAGAACCTACATGGGGTACGAGCAGTACTTC. The rearrangement uses TRBV20-1 and TRBJ2-7; no definite D call. The CDR3 sequence is 13 residues long. V gave up 2 bases and J gave up 4 bases, with 12 bases separating them. Germline loops: CDR1 DFQATT, CDR2 SNEGSKA (reference sequence).

The chain links TRBV12-3 or TRBV12-4 to TRBJ2-1; D call uncertain. V lost 6 bases and J 6 bases, leaving 15 bases between the germline ends. There are 14 residues in the CDR3. The CDR3 protein is CASSPSHGLNEQFF. CDR3 in DNA: TGTGCCAGCAGCCCCTCCCACGGGCTCAATGAGCAGTTCTTC.

This chain links TRBV7-9 with TRBJ2-5; D ambiguous. Trimming removed 4 bases at V and 5 bases at J, with 8 bases between. The CDR3 is 12 amino acids. The germline V gene encodes CDR1 SEHNR and CDR2 FQNEAQ (reference sequence). The CDR3 nucleotides are TGTGCCAGCAGCTGGGCGGTGGAGACCCAGTACTTC. Translation: CASSWAVETQYF.

The gene calls are TRBV29-1 and TRBJ2-2; D remains unclear. Germline V gene lookup returns CDR1 SQVTM and CDR2 ANQGSEA. The CDR3 sequence is 14 residues long. The V gene lost 5 bases and the J gene lost 2 bases, with 12 bases spanning the gap. The DNA of the CDR3 is TGCAGCGTTTTCGGAGCAGGAAACACCGGGGAGCTGTTTTTT. Protein sequence: CSVFGAGNTGELFF.

This clonotype came up a few times. This chain links TRBV29-1 with TRBJ2-1; D tentatively fits TRBD1 or TRBD2 (5 bases each). V gave up 1 base and J gave up 0 bases, with 7 bases separating them. The CDR3 extends over 14 amino acids. Germline CDR1 reads SQVTM; CDR2 reads ANQGSEA. The CDR3 nucleotides read TGCAGCGTTGAAGCGGGGCCCTCCTACAATGAGCAGTTCTTC. This sequence encodes CSVEAGPSYNEQFF.

The chain has TRBV5-4 and TRBJ2-5; TRBD2 aligns across 8 bases. CDR1 and CDR2 from the germline V gene are SGHNT and YYREEE (reference sequence). The V segment lost 2 bases and the J segment 4 bases; nucleotides outside the gene matches: 10. The CDR3 has 16 amino acids. The chain's CDR3 is CASSFPAGEGLETQYF. The DNA of the CDR3 is TGTGCCAGCAGCTTCCCAGCGGGAGAAGGGCTAGAGACCCAGTACTTC. Variable domain in full (rest from reference TRBV5-4 and TRBJ2-5): ETGVTQSPTHLIKTRGQQVTLRCSSQSGHNTVSWYQQALGQGPQFIFQYYREEENGRGNFPPRFSGLQFPNYSSELNVNALELDDSALYLCASSFPAGEGLETQYFGPGTRLLVL.

The chain carries TRBV12-3 or TRBV12-4 and TRBJ2-7; TRBD1 or TRBD2 may be the D gene (5 bases each). There are 14 residues in the CDR3. V lost 5 bases and J 4 bases, leaving 15 bases between the germline ends. The DNA of the CDR3 is TGTGCCAGCAGTACGTGGGACGGTGCTTACGAGCAGTACTTC. It specifies CASSTWDGAYEQYF.

The rearrangement uses TRBV5-4 and TRBJ2-7; TRBD1 agrees at 8 bases. The CDR3 is made up of 14 amino acids. Germline V gene sequence: CDR1 SGHNT, CDR2 YYREEE (reference sequence). J was trimmed by 2 bases and V by 4 bases; bases with no gene match: 5. Here the CDR3 reads CASSQNRGAYEQYF. The CDR3 DNA follows: TGTGCCAGCAGCCAAAACAGGGGGGCCTACGAGCAGTACTTC.